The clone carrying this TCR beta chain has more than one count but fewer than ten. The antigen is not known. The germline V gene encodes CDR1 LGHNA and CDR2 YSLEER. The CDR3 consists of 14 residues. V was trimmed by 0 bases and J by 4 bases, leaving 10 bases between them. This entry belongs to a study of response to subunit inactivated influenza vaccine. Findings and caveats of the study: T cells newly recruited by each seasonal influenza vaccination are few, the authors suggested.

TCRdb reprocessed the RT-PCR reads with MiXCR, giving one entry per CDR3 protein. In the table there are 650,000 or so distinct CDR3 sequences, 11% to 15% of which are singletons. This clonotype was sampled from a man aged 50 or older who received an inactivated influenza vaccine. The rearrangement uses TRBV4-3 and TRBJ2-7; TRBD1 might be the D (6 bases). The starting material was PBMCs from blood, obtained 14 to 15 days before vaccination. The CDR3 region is CASSQDQGKYEQYF. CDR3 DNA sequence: TGCGCCAGCAGCCAAGACCAGGGGAAGTACGAGCAGTACTTC.